The clone carrying this T cell receptor beta chain was detected many times. TCRdb re-derived calls from the 5' RACE reads in MiXCR, one entry per CDR3 protein. Of more than 65,000 distinct CDR3 sequences listed, approximately 12% are singletons. The sample is drawn from a study of early T cells in non-severe SARS-CoV-2 infection. The CDR3 runs 13 residues. Per germline, CDR1 LGHDT and CDR2 YNNKEL (reference sequence). Trimming cost V 2 bases and J 8 bases, with 9 bases left between them. This chain links TRBV3-1 with TRBJ2-2; no firm D call. The TCR comes from an adult who was a healthcare worker with PCR-confirmed SARS-CoV-2 infection or an uninfected control (not recorded which). Sequencing was carried out using whole blood. The CDR3: CASSQRPRGELFF. For the CDR3, the DNA is TGTGCCAGCAGCCAAAGGCCGCGGGGGGAGCTGTTTTTT.